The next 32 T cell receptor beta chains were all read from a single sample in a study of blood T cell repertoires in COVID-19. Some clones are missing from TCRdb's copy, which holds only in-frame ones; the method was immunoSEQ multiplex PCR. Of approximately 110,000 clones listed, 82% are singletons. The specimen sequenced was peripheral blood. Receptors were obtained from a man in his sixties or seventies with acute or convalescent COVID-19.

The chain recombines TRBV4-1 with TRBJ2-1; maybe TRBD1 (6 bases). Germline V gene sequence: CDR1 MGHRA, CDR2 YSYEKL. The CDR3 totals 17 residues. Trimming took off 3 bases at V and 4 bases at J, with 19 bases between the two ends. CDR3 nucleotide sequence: TGCGCCAGCAGCCAGAGCGAGGGGGTTTTCCTGTACAATGAGCAGTTCTTC. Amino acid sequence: CASSQSEGVFLYNEQFF.

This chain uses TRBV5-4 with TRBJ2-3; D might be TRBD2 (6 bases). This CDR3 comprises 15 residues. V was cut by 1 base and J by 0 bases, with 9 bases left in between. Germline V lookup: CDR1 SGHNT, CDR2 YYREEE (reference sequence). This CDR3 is CASSLRETSTDTQYF. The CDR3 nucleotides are TGTGCCAGCAGCTTGCGGGAGACTAGCACAGATACGCAGTATTTT. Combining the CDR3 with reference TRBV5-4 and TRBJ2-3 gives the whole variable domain ETGVTQSPTHLIKTRGQQVTLRCSSQSGHNTVSWYQQALGQGPQFIFQYYREEENGRGNFPPRFSGLQFPNYSSELNVNALELDDSALYLCASSLRETSTDTQYFGPGTRLTVL.

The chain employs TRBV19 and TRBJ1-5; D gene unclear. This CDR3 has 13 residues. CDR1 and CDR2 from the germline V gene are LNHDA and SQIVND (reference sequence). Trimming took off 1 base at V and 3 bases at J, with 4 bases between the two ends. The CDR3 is CASSIGVNQPQHF. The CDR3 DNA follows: TGTGCCAGTAGTATAGGAGTCAATCAGCCCCAGCATTTT. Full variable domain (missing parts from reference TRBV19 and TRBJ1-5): DGGITQSPKYLFRKEGQNVTLSCEQNLNHDAMYWYRQDPGQGLRLIYYSQIVNDFQKGDIAEGYSVSREKKESFPLTVTSAQKNPTAFYLCASSIGVNQPQHFGDGTRLSIL.

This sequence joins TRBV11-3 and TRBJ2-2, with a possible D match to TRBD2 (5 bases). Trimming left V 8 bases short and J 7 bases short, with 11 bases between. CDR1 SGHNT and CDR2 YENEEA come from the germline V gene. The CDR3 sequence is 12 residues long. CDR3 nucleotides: TGTGCCAGCGCGGGCCAGGTCGGGGAGCTGTTTTTT. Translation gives CASAGQVGELFF.

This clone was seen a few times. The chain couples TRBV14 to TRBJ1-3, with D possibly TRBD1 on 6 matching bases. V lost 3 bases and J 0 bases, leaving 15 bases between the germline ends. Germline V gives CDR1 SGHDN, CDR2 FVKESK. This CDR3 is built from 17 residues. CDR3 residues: CASSHVLGGSSGNTIYF. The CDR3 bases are TGTGCCAGCAGCCACGTCCTAGGGGGATCCTCTGGAAACACCATATATTTT.

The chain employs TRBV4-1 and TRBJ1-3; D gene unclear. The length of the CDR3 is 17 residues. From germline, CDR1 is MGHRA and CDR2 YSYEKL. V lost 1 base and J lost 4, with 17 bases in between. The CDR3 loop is CASSQGRLMEPGNTIYF. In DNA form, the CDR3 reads TGCGCCAGCAGCCAAGGGAGGTTGATGGAACCGGGAAACACCATATATTTT.

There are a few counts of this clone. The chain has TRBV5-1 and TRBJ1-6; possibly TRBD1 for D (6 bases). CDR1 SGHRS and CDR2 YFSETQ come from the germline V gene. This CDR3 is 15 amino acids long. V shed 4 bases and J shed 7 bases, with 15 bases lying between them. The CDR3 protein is CASSPLGTSNSPLHF. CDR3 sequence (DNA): TGCGCCAGCAGCCCGTTAGGGACATCGAATTCACCCCTCCACTTT.

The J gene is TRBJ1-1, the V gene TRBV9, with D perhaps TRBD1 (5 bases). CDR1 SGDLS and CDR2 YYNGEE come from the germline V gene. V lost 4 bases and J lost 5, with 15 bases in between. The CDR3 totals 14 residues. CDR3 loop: CASSPSQRGTEAFF. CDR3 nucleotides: TGTGCCAGCAGCCCATCGCAACGGGGGACTGAAGCTTTCTTT.

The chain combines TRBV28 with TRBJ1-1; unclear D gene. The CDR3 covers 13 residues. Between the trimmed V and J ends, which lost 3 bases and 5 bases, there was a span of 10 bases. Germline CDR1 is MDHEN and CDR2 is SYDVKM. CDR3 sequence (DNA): TGTGCCAGCAGTTTTGGTCAGTTGACTGAAGCTTTCTTT. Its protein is CASSFGQLTEAFF.

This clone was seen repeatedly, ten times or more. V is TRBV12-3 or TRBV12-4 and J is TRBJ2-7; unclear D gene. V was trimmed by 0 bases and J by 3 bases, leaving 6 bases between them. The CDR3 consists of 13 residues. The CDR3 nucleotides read TGTGCCAGCAGTTTAGCGACAAACTACGAGCAGTACTTC. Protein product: CASSLATNYEQYF.

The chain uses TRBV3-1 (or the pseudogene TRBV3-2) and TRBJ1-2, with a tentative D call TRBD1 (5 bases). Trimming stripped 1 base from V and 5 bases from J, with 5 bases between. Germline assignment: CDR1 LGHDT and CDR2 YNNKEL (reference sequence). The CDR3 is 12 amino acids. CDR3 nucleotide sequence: TGTGCCAGCAGCCAAGCAGGGTATGGCTACACCTTC. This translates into CASSQAGYGYTF.

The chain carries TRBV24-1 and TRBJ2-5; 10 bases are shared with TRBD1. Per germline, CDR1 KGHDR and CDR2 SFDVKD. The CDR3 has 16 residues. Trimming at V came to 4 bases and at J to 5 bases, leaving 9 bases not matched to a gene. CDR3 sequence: CATSDSGTGDRETQYF. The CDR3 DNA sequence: TGTGCCACCAGTGACTCTGGGACAGGGGATCGGGAGACCCAGTACTTC.

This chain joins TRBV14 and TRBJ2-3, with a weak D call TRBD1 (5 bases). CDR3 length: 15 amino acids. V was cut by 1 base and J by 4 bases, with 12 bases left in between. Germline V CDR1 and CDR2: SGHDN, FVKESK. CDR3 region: CASSQVLGVADTQYF. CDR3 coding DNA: TGTGCCAGCAGCCAAGTTTTAGGGGTGGCAGATACGCAGTATTTT.

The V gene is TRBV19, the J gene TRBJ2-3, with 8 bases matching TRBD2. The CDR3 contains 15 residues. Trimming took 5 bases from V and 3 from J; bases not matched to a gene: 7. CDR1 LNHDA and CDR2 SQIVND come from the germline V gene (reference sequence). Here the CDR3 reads CASSLGSGSTDTQYF. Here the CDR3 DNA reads TGTGCCAGTAGTTTAGGAAGCGGGAGTACAGATACGCAGTATTTT.

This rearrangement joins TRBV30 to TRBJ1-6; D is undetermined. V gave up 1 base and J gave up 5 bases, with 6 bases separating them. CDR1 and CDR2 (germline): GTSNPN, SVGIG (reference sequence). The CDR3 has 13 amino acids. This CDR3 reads CAWSGQNNSPLHF. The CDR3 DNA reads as TGTGCCTGGAGTGGGCAGAATAATTCACCCCTCCACTTT.

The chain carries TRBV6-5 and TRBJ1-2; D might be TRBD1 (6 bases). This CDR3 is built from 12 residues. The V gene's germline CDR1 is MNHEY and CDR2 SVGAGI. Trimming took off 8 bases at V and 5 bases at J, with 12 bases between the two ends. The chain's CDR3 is CASGSGQYGYTF. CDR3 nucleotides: TGTGCCAGCGGGTCCGGACAGTATGGCTACACCTTC.

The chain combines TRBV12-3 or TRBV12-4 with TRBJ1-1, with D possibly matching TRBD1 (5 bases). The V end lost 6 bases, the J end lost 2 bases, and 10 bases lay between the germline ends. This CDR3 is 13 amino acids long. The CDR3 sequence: CASRETVNTEAFF. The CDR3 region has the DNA TGTGCCAGCAGGGAGACAGTAAACACTGAAGCTTTCTTT.

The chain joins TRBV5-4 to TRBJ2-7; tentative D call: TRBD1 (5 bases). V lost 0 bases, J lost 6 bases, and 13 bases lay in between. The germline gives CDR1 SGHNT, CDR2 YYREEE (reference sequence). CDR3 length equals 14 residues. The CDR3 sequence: CASSLETGNGEQYF. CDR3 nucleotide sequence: TGTGCCAGCAGCTTGGAAACAGGTAACGGCGAGCAGTACTTC.

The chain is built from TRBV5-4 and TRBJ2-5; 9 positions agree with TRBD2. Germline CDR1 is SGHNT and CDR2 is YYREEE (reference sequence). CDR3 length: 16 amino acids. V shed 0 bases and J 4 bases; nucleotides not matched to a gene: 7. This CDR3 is CASSLGRGGRGETQYF. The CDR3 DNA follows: TGTGCCAGCAGCTTGGGGCGTGGCGGGAGGGGAGAGACCCAGTACTTC.

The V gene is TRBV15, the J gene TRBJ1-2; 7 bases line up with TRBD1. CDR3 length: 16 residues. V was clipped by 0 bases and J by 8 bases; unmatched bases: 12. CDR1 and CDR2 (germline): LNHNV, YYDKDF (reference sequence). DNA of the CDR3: TGTGCCACCAGCAGAGATCGGGACAGAGGCCGTTGGGGCTACACCTTC. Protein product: CATSRDRDRGRWGYTF.

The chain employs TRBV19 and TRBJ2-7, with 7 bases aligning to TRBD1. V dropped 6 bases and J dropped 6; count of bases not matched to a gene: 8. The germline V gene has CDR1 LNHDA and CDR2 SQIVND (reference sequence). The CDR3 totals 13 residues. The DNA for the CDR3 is TGTGCCAGTAGCAACCGACAGGGTTCCGAGCAGTACTTC. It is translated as CASSNRQGSEQYF.

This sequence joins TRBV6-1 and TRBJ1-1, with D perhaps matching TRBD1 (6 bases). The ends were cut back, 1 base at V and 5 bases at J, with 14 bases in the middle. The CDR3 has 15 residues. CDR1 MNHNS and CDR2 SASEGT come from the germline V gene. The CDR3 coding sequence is TGTGCCAGCAGTGAAGTGTCAGGGGCGGGTACTGAAGCTTTCTTT. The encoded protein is CASSEVSGAGTEAFF.

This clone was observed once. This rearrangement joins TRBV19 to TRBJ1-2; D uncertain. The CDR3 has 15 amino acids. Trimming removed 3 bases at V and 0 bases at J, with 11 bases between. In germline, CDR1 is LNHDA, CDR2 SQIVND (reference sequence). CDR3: CASSMAALANYGYTF. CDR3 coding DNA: TGTGCCAGTAGTATGGCGGCCCTCGCTAACTATGGCTACACCTTC.

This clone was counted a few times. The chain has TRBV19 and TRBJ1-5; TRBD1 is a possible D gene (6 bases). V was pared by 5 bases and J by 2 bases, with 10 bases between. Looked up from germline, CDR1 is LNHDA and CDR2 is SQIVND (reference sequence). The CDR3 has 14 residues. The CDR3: CASSGGAGNQPQHF. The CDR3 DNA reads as TGTGCCAGTAGTGGGGGGGCAGGCAATCAGCCCCAGCATTTT.

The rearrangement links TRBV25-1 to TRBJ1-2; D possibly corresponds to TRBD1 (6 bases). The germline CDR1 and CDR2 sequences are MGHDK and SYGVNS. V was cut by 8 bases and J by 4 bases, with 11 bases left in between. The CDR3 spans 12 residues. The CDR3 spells CASSTGLYGYTF. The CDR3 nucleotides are TGTGCCAGCTCCACAGGGCTCTATGGCTACACCTTC.

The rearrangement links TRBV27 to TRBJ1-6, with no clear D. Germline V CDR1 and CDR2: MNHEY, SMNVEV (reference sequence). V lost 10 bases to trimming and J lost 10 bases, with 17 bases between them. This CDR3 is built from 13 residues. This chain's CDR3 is CATSNEEGSPLHF. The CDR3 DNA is TGTGCCACCAGCAACGAGGAGGGATCACCCCTCCACTTT.

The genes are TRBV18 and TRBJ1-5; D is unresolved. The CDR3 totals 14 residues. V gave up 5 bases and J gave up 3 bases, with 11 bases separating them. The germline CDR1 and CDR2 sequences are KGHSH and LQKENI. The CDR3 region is CASSSDWDNQPQHF. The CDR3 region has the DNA TGTGCCAGCTCATCGGACTGGGACAATCAGCCCCAGCATTTT.

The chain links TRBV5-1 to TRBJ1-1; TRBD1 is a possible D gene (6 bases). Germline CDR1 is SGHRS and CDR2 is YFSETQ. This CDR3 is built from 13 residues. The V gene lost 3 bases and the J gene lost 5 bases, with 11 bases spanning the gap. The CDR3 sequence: CASSSEGGTEAFF. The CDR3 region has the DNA TGCGCCAGCAGCTCGGAAGGGGGAACTGAAGCTTTCTTT.

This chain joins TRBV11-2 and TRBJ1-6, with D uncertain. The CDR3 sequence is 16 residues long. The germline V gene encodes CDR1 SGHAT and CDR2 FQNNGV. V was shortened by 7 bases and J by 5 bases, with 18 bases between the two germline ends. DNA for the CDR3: TGTGCCAGCACCCCGGGGAGCCTACCCGATAATTCACCCCTCCACTTT. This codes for CASTPGSLPDNSPLHF.

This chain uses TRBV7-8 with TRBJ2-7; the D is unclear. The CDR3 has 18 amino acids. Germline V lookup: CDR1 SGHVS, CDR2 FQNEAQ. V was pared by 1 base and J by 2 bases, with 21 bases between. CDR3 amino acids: CASSLESLVVSFPYEQYF. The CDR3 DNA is TGTGCCAGCAGCTTAGAATCCCTAGTAGTTTCATTCCCCTACGAGCAGTACTTC. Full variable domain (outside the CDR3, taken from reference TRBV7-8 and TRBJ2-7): GAGVSQSPRYKVAKRGQDVALRCDPISGHVSLFWYQQALGQGPEFLTYFQNEAQLDKSGLPSDRFFAERPEGSVSTLKIQRTQQEDSAVYLCASSLESLVVSFPYEQYFGPGTRLTVT.

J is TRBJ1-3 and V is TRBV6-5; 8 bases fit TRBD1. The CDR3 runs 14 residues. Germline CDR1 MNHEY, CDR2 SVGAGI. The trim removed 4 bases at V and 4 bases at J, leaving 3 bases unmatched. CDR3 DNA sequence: TGTGCCAGCAGTTCCCGGGACAGGGGAAACACCATATATTTT. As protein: CASSSRDRGNTIYF.

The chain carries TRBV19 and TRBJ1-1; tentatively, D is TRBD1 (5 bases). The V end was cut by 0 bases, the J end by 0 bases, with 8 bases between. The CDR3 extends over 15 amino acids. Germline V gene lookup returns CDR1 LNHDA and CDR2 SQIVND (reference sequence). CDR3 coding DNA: TGTGCCAGTAGTATAGACCTCAGGGTGAACACTGAAGCTTTCTTT. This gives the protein CASSIDLRVNTEAFF.